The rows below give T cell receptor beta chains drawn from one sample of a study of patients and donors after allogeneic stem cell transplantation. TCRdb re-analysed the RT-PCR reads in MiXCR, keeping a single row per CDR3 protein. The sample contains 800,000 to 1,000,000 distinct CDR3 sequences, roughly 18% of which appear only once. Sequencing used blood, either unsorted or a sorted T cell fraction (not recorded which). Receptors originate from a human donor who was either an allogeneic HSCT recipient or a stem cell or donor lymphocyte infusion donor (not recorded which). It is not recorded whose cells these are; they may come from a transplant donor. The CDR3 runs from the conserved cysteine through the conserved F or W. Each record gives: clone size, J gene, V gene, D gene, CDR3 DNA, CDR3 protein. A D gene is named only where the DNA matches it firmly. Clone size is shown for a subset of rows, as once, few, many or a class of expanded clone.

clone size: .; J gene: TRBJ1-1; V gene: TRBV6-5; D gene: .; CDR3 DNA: TGTGCCAGCAGTTACGACGTTCCGAACACTGAAGCTTTCTTT; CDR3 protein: CASSYDVPNTEAFF
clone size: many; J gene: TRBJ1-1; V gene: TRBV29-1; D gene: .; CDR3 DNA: TGCAGCGTTGACGGGGTTATTGAAGCTTTCTTT; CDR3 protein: CSVDGVIEAFF
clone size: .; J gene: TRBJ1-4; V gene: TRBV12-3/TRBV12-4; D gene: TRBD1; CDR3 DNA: TGTGCCAGCAGTTTACGCGGACAGGGTAATGAAAAACTGTTTTTT; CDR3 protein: CASSLRGQGNEKLFF
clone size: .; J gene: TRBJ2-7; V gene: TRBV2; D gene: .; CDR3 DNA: TGTGCCAGCACCGGTACCCGGCTAGCGTCCTACGAGCAGTACTTC; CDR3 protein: CASTGTRLASYEQYF
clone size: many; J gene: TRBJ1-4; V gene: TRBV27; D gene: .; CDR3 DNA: TGTGCCAGCAGTCCTTCCCTGGATAGTGCTAATGAAAAACTGTTTTTT; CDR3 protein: CASSPSLDSANEKLFF
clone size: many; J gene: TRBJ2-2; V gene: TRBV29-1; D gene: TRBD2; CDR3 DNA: TGCAGCGCTGATGGGGTCGCGGGAGCCGGGGAGCTGTTTTTT; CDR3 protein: CSADGVAGAGELFF
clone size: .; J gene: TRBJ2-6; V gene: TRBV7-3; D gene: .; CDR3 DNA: TGTGCCAGCAGCTTAACTGGACAGATACCTGGGGCCAACGTCCTGACTTTC; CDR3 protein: CASSLTGQIPGANVLTF
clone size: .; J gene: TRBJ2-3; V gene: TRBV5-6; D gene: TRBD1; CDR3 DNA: TGTGCCAGCAGCTTAACAGGGGGGCCGCACACAGATACGCAGTATTTT; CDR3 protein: CASSLTGGPHTDTQYF
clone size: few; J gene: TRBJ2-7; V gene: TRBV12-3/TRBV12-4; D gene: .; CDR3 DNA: TGTGCCAGCAGTTTACGTCGGCAGCGCCGCGAGCAGTACTTC; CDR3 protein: CASSLRRQRREQYF
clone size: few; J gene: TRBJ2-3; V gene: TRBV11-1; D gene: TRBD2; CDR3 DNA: TGTGCCAGCAGCCGCTCCGGGACTAGCGGGAGTAGGGGTACGCAGTATTTT; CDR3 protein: CASSRSGTSGSRGTQYF
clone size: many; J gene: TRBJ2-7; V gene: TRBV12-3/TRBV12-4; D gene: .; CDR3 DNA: TGTGCCAGCAGCCGCCGAGGGGGAACCTACGAGCAGTACTTC; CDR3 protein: CASSRRGGTYEQYF
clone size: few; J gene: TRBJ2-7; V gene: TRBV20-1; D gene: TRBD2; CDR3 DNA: TGCAGTGCTAGAGACCGGACTAGCGGGAGGGCCTACGAGCAGTACTTC; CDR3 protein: CSARDRTSGRAYEQYF
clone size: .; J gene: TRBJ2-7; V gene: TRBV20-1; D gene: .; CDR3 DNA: TGCAGTGTTCGCAGGAGCTCCTACGAGCAGTACTTC; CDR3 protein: CSVRRSSYEQYF
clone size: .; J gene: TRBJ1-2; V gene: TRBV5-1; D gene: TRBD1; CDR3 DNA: TGCGCCAGCACTACAGGGGGAGTAGACGGCTATGGCTACACCTTC; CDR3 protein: CASTTGGVDGYGYTF
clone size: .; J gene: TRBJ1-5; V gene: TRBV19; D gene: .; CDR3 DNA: TGTGCCAGTAGTATCCACCCAGGGAAAGTAAGCAATCAGCCCCAGCATTTT; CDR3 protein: CASSIHPGKVSNQPQHF
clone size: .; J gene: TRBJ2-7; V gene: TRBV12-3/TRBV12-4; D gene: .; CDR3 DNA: TGTGCCAGCAGTTTCGGGGGGCACTACGAGCAGTACTTC; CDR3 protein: CASSFGGHYEQYF
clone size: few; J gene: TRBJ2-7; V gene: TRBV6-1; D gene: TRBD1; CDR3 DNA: TGTGCCAGCCGAAATTCGGGACAGGGCCCCTACGAGCAGTACTTC; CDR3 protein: CASRNSGQGPYEQYF
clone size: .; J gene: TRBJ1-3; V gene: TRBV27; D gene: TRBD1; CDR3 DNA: TGTGCCAGCAGTCCGGGGACAGGGAGGGAGTTTGGAAACACCATATATTTT; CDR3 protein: CASSPGTGREFGNTIYF
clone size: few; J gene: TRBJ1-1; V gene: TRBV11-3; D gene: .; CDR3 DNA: TGTGCCAGCAGTCCAGAATCGGGGATGAACACTGAAGCTTTCTTT; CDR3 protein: CASSPESGMNTEAFF
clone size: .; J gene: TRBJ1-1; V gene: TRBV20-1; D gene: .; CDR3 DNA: TGCAGTGCAGTCGCTGATGTGAACACTGAAGCTTTCTTT; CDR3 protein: CSAVADVNTEAFF
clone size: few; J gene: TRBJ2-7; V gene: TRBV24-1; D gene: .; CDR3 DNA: TGTGCCACCAGTCCGAGGACAGCCTCCTACGAGCAGTACTTC; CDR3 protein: CATSPRTASYEQYF
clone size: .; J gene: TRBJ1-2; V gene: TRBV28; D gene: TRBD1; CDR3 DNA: TGTGCCAGCAGTTCAAGGGGGCGCGTTAACTATGGCTACACCTTC; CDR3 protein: CASSSRGRVNYGYTF
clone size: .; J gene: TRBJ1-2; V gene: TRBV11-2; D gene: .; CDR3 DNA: TGTGCCACTACACTCGCAGAGCGGTCGACCTATGGCTACACCTTC; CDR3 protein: CATTLAERSTYGYTF
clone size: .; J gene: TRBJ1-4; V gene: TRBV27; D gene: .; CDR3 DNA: TGTGCCAGCAGTCGCCGGGAAGGGGGAAAACTGTTTTTT; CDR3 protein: CASSRREGGKLFF
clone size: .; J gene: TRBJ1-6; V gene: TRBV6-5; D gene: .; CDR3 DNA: TGTGCCAGCAGTTACTCCCGGACCGTTAATTCACCCCTCCACTTT; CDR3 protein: CASSYSRTVNSPLHF
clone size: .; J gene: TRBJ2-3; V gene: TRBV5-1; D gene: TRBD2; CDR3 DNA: TGCGCCAGCAGCCCCGGACTAGTTGGGGGCACAGATACGCAGTATTTT; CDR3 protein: CASSPGLVGGTDTQYF
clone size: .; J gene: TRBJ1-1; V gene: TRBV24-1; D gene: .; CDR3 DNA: TGTGCCACCAGCACAGGCGGACCAATGAACACTGAAGCTTTCTTT; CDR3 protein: CATSTGGPMNTEAFF
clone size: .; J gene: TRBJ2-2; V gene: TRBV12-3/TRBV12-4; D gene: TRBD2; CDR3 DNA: TGTGCCAGCAGTTGGACTAGCGGGGGCGGGGAGCTGTTTTTT; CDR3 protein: CASSWTSGGGELFF
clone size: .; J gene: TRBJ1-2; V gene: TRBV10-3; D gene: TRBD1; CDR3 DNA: TGTGCCATCAGTGAGTCTGGGGTCCGACAGGGCGGCGGCTACACCTTC; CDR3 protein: CAISESGVRQGGGYTF
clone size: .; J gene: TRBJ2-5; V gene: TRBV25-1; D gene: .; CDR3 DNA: TGTGCCAGCAGCAGGGATTTAGAGACCCAGTACTTC; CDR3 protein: CASSRDLETQYF
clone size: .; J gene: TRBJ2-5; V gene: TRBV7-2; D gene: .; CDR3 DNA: TGTGCCAGCAGCTTAAGGAAGGGAGACCAAGAGACCCAGTACTTC; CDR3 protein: CASSLRKGDQETQYF